The 11 T cell receptor beta chains listed next were all sequenced from one sample in a study of CD8 T cells in Susac syndrome. The RNA, about 0.45 to 1 ug, was put through reverse transcription using random hexamers. TCRdb called the immunoSEQ multiplex PCR reads again in MiXCR, with one record for every CDR3 protein. The sample has some 180,000 distinct CDR3 sequences; just under 95% are singletons. The sample taken for sequencing was CD4+ T cells from PBMCs. The receptor set was obtained from a human donor with Susac syndrome.

This sequence joins TRBV20-1 and TRBJ2-1; weak D call: TRBD2 (6 bases). CDR1 is DFQATT, CDR2 SNEGSKA, per germline (reference sequence). This CDR3 is built from 14 residues. The germline V and J ends were trimmed by 3 bases and 5 bases, with 14 bases remaining between them. CDR3 DNA sequence: TGCAGTGCTAGTGGTGACGGGAGACACAATGAGCAGTTCTTC. Amino acid sequence: CSASGDGRHNEQFF.

The V and J genes are TRBV3-1 and TRBJ2-1; D unresolved. Germline CDR1 reads LGHDT; CDR2 reads YNNKEL (reference sequence). V lost 6 bases, J lost 10 bases, and 10 bases lay in between. CDR3 length: 11 residues. The CDR3 DNA follows: TGTGCCAGCAGTCAACGGTACGAGCAGTTCTTC. Translating gives CASSQRYEQFF.

The chain carries TRBV20-1 and TRBJ2-2; no firm D call. This CDR3 is 14 amino acids long. V was cut by 1 base and J by 6 bases, with 12 bases left in between. Germline V gives CDR1 DFQATT, CDR2 SNEGSKA (reference sequence). As DNA, the CDR3 is TGCAGTGCTAGAGGGGCTCGTTACGCCGGGGAGCTGTTTTTT. Its translation: CSARGARYAGELFF.

The chain has TRBV6-5 and TRBJ2-6; D gene uncertain. Trimming pared 7 bases from V and 0 bases from J, leaving 7 bases between. The germline gives CDR1 MNHEY, CDR2 SVGAGI. The length of the CDR3 is 14 residues. The CDR3 DNA reads as TGTGCCAGCACACCTCGCTCTGGGGCCAACGTCCTGACTTTC. Amino acids: CASTPRSGANVLTF.

The V and J genes are TRBV20-1 and TRBJ2-5, with D uncertain. The germline V gene has CDR1 DFQATT and CDR2 SNEGSKA (reference sequence). The CDR3 is 14 amino acids. Trimming took off 0 bases at V and 3 bases at J, with 11 bases between the two ends. CDR3 sequence reads: CSARDLYSEETQYF. As DNA, the CDR3 is TGCAGTGCTAGAGATCTTTATTCTGAAGAGACCCAGTACTTC.

The chain is built from TRBV5-1 and TRBJ2-7, with 9 bases aligning to TRBD1. V trimming: 4 bases; J trimming: 5 bases; junction bases outside the gene matches: 7. The CDR3 sequence is 14 residues long. From germline, CDR1 is SGHRS and CDR2 YFSETQ. The DNA for the CDR3 is TGCGCCAGCAGCCGGCGACAGGGGGGAAACGAGCAGTACTTC. Translated, it gives CASSRRQGGNEQYF. The variable domain in full, with the rest retrieved from reference TRBV5-1 and TRBJ2-7, is KAGVTQTPRYLIKTRGQQVTLSCSPISGHRSVSWYQQTPGQGLQFLFEYFSETQRNKGNFPGRFSGRQFSNSRSEMNVSTLELGDSALYLCASSRRQGGNEQYFGPGTRLTVT.

The V call is TRBV20-1, the J call TRBJ2-3; TRBD2 matches 7 bases. Germline V gene sequence: CDR1 DFQATT, CDR2 SNEGSKA (reference sequence). The trim removed 5 bases at V and 0 bases at J, leaving 8 bases unmatched. This CDR3 has 15 residues. The CDR3 region has the DNA TGCAGTGCTTGGCTAGCGGAAGGTAGCACAGATACGCAGTATTTT. It yields the protein CSAWLAEGSTDTQYF.

The chain has TRBV30 and TRBJ2-5; D unclear. The CDR3 loop spans 14 amino acids. Germline CDR1 reads GTSNPN; CDR2 reads SVGIG (reference sequence). The V end lost 0 bases, the J end lost 2 bases, and 10 bases lay between the germline ends. In DNA, the CDR3 is TGTGCCTGGAGTGTAAGCGTGGGGCAAGAGACCCAGTACTTC. Protein sequence: CAWSVSVGQETQYF.

The table lists this clonotype with a count of one. V usage is TRBV20-1 and J usage is TRBJ1-1; D uncertain. Looked up from germline, CDR1 is DFQATT and CDR2 is SNEGSKA (reference sequence). The CDR3 covers 9 residues. V lost 5 bases, J lost 11 bases, and 9 bases lay in between. Here the CDR3 reads CSAESMAFF. The CDR3 DNA reads TGCAGTGCTGAGAGCATGGCTTTCTTT.

V and J are TRBV20-1 and TRBJ1-2, with 12 bases lining up with TRBD1. The J segment lost 5 bases and the V segment lost 4 bases, leaving 11 bases of the junction unmatched. Germline-derived CDR1 and CDR2 are DFQATT and SNEGSKA (reference sequence). This CDR3 has 16 amino acids. The CDR3 sequence: CSAKAGTGGAEYGYTF. CDR3 sequence (DNA): TGCAGTGCTAAGGCCGGGACAGGGGGCGCGGAGTATGGCTACACCTTC.

The rearrangement uses TRBV18 and TRBJ2-3; tentative D call: TRBD2 (5 bases). The CDR3 covers 13 residues. Germline CDR1 reads KGHSH; CDR2 reads LQKENI. Trimming left V 3 bases short and J 5 bases short, with 9 bases between. CDR3 in DNA: TGTGCCAGCTCACCCCTAGCCGAAGATACGCAGTATTTT. This codes for CASSPLAEDTQYF.